The 24 T cell receptor beta chains reported below all come from one sample, sequenced in a study of CD8 T cells in ankylosing spondylitis. MiXCR, applied by TCRdb to the 5' RACE reads, yields one record per CDR3 protein. Altogether approximately 540,000 distinct CDR3 sequences are present, roughly 13% being singletons, with the ten largest covering about 6.5%. These TCRs are of unknown antigen specificity. Findings and caveats of the study: In ankylosing spondylitis blood, a motif of about eight highly homologous TCR beta variants appeared characteristic.

Sequenced sample: blood, either unsorted or a sorted T cell fraction (not recorded which). These receptors all come from a male donor with ankylosing spondylitis.

This clonotype occurred once. The chain employs TRBV14 and TRBJ1-1; D is possibly TRBD1 (5 bases). V was cut by 4 bases and J by 1 base, with 16 bases left in between. Germline CDR1 SGHDN, CDR2 FVKESK. The CDR3 is 16 residues long. The CDR3 DNA sequence: TGTGCCAGCAGCCCTTTGGACCGAACAGGGAACACTGAAGCTTTCTTT. Its translation is CASSPLDRTGNTEAFF.

This clonotype showed up just a few times. The chain employs TRBV29-1 and TRBJ2-5; no clear D gene. Germline values: CDR1 SQVTM, CDR2 ANQGSEA. This CDR3 region has 13 residues. The V gene lost 7 bases and the J gene lost 0 bases, with 12 bases spanning the gap. The CDR3 loop is CSALVQNQETQYF. The CDR3 DNA reads as TGCAGCGCTCTGGTACAAAACCAAGAGACCCAGTACTTC.

This clonotype has just a few counts. V usage is TRBV20-1 and J usage is TRBJ2-7; D remains ambiguous. This CDR3 spans 13 amino acids. In germline, CDR1 is DFQATT, CDR2 SNEGSKA (reference sequence). V lost 0 bases to trimming and J lost 4 bases, with 10 bases between them. The CDR3, as DNA: TGCAGTGCTAGAGATCCAGTCATGTACGAGCAGTACTTC. It is translated as CSARDPVMYEQYF.

A word on this clonotype: At one end, the junction sequence differs from germline, possibly due to a read error. The chain is built from TRBV4-2 and TRBJ2-3, with D perhaps matching TRBD1 or TRBD2 (6 bases each). The CDR3 consists of 15 residues. Germline values: CDR1 LGHNA, CDR2 YNFKEQ. The CDR3 sequence is CASSQGGTPTPSLDF. Written as DNA, the CDR3 is TGTGCCAGCAGCCAAGGCGGGACACCCACGCCATCGCTGGATTTT.

The J gene is TRBJ2-3, the V gene TRBV5-1; the match to TRBD2 covers 8 bases. The germline V gene encodes CDR1 SGHRS and CDR2 YFSETQ. V lost 7 bases and J lost 4; bases outside the gene matches: 8. The CDR3 sequence is 14 residues long. The CDR3 region is CASAGTSGSDTQYF. CDR3 bases: TGCGCCAGCGCGGGAACTAGCGGTTCAGATACGCAGTATTTT.

This clonotype has just a few counts. This chain joins TRBV25-1 and TRBJ2-5; 10 bases are a match to TRBD2. J lost 4 bases, V lost 2 bases, and 4 bases had no gene match. Germline values: CDR1 MGHDK, CDR2 SYGVNS. This CDR3 contains 15 residues. The CDR3 spells CASSEALAGIETQYF. The CDR3 region has the DNA TGTGCCAGCAGTGAAGCACTAGCGGGAATAGAGACCCAGTACTTC.

This clonotype was picked up a small number of times. This chain uses TRBV2 with TRBJ2-1; 15 positions match TRBD2. Germline lookup yields CDR1 SNHLY and CDR2 FYNNEI. The V segment lost 5 bases and the J segment 3 bases; nucleotides outside the gene matches: 8. This CDR3 spans 18 amino acids. The CDR3 reads CASSNPGTSGRNYNEQFF. DNA of the CDR3: TGTGCCAGCAGTAACCCCGGGACTAGCGGGAGGAACTACAATGAGCAGTTCTTC.

This clonotype occurred a few times. The J gene is TRBJ2-7, the V gene TRBV12-3 or TRBV12-4; 11 bases align to TRBD2. With 7 bases clipped from V and 5 bases from J, the junction kept 7 bases outside the gene matches. The CDR3 sequence is 14 residues long. The CDR3 loop reads CASKVAGGPHEQYF. The CDR3 nucleotides are TGTGCCAGCAAGGTAGCGGGAGGGCCTCACGAGCAGTACTTC.

This clonotype was picked up many times. The chain recombines TRBV29-1 with TRBJ2-1; D may be TRBD2 (6 bases). The germline CDR1 and CDR2 sequences are SQVTM and ANQGSEA. V dropped 7 bases and J dropped 1 base, with 11 bases sitting between them. The CDR3 runs to 13 residues. CDR3 in amino acids: CSGGLQSYNEQFF. Here the CDR3 DNA reads TGCAGCGGGGGACTCCAATCCTACAATGAGCAGTTCTTC.

Only a few counts were recorded for this clonotype. This chain links TRBV18 with TRBJ2-3; 8 bases are shared with TRBD2. Unmatched junction bases numbered 3, after V lost 3 bases and J lost 4 bases. This CDR3 has 14 residues. Germline CDR1 reads KGHSH; CDR2 reads LQKENI. The DNA of the CDR3 is TGTGCCAGCTCACCTCCAGCGGGAGCAGATACGCAGTATTTT. This encodes CASSPPAGADTQYF.

The chain joins TRBV4-2 to TRBJ1-4; D is possibly TRBD1 (6 bases). This CDR3 is built from 17 residues. The V end lost 0 bases, the J end lost 0 bases, and 11 bases lay between the germline ends. CDR1 LGHNA and CDR2 YNFKEQ come from the germline V gene. This CDR3 is CASSQETGLTTNEKLFF. CDR3 nucleotide sequence: TGTGCCAGCAGCCAAGAAACAGGGCTGACAACTAATGAAAAACTGTTTTTT.

The V call is TRBV30, the J call TRBJ2-7; 7 positions agree with TRBD1. J was trimmed by 6 bases and V by 1 base; bases with no gene match: 3. The CDR3 length is 12 residues. Germline CDR1 reads GTSNPN; CDR2 reads SVGIG (reference sequence). CDR3 sequence reads: CAWSATGVEQYV. As DNA, the CDR3 is TGTGCCTGGAGTGCCACAGGGGTCGAGCAGTACGTC.

This clonotype was seen just once. The chain carries TRBV7-2 and TRBJ2-2; 8 nucleotides align to TRBD2. The V gene end was trimmed by 0 bases and the J gene end by 7 bases; junction bases not matched to a gene: 4. Germline V gene data show CDR1 as SGHTA and CDR2 as FQGNSA. The CDR3 is made up of 15 amino acids. CDR3 nucleotides: TGTGCCAGCAGCTTAGCGTACCTAGCGGGCGGGGAGCTGTTTTTT. Translated: CASSLAYLAGGELFF.

This clonotype was seen only a few times. This chain links TRBV5-1 with TRBJ1-1; 11 nucleotides line up with TRBD1. The ends lost 4 bases at V and 3 bases at J; junction bases unmatched: 11. The germline V gene encodes CDR1 SGHRS and CDR2 YFSETQ. This CDR3 has 17 residues. CDR3 bases: TGCGCCAGCAGCCGACGGACAGGGGGCAGTTTGGACACTGAAGCTTTCTTT. Its translation is CASSRRTGGSLDTEAFF.

The chain carries TRBV5-1 and TRBJ2-3; tentatively, D is TRBD1 (6 bases). The CDR3 extends over 12 amino acids. From germline, CDR1 is SGHRS and CDR2 YFSETQ. V was trimmed by 0 bases and J by 10 bases, leaving 9 bases between them. The CDR3 nucleotides are TGCGCCAGCAGCTTGGAAGGGGGAGCGCAGTATTTT. It codes for CASSLEGGAQYF. The whole variable domain, remainder taken from reference TRBV5-1 and TRBJ2-3, is KAGVTQTPRYLIKTRGQQVTLSCSPISGHRSVSWYQQTPGQGLQFLFEYFSETQRNKGNFPGRFSGRQFSNSRSEMNVSTLELGDSALYLCASSLEGGAQYFGPGTRLTVL.

V is TRBV4-1 and J is TRBJ2-5; the match to TRBD1 covers 8 bases. CDR3 length: 17 residues. The V segment lost 1 base and the J segment 5 bases; nucleotides outside the gene matches: 12. CDR1 MGHRA and CDR2 YSYEKL come from the germline V gene. The CDR3 sequence: CASSQVGSDRARETQYF. DNA for the CDR3: TGCGCCAGCAGCCAAGTGGGATCGGACAGGGCCCGGGAGACCCAGTACTTC.

This clonotype showed up many times. This chain joins TRBV3-1 and TRBJ2-1; no definite D call. The ends were cut back, 1 base at V and 0 bases at J, with 10 bases in the middle. There are 16 residues in the CDR3. Looked up from germline, CDR1 is LGHDT and CDR2 is YNNKEL (reference sequence). The CDR3 loop reads CASSQGIISSYNEQFF. The CDR3 DNA follows: TGTGCCAGCAGCCAAGGTATAATTAGCTCCTACAATGAGCAGTTCTTC.

V is TRBV7-2 and J is TRBJ2-5; TRBD2 matches 7 bases. The CDR3 has 12 residues. The J segment lost 7 bases and the V segment lost 5 bases, leaving 4 bases of the junction unmatched. CDR1 is SGHTA and CDR2 is FQGNSA in the germline V gene. The CDR3, as DNA: TGTGCCAGCAGCGCCGGGGAGGGGACCCAGTACTTC. This sequence encodes CASSAGEGTQYF.

This chain uses TRBV24-1 with TRBJ2-1; D is unresolved. The CDR3 totals 14 residues. V lost 3 bases and J lost 2, with 7 bases in between. Germline CDR1 KGHDR, CDR2 SFDVKD. The chain's CDR3 is CATSDLYTYNEQFF. The CDR3, as DNA: TGTGCCACCAGTGATCTGTATACCTACAATGAGCAGTTCTTC.

The chain couples TRBV5-5 to TRBJ2-3; TRBD1 agrees at 9 bases. V gave up 7 bases and J gave up 2 bases; unmatched junction bases: 5. The CDR3 runs to 14 residues. Germline CDR1 is SGHKS and CDR2 is YYEKEE (reference sequence). The CDR3 reads CASGTGLYTDTQYF. The CDR3 nucleotides read TGTGCCAGCGGGACAGGGCTTTACACAGATACGCAGTATTTT.

This clonotype was detected only once. The V call is TRBV5-1, the J call TRBJ2-7; 8 nucleotides align to TRBD1. The germline V gene has CDR1 SGHRS and CDR2 YFSETQ. Germline trimming cut 4 bases from V and 2 bases from J; bases unmatched to any gene: 5. This CDR3 region has 14 residues. The DNA of the CDR3 is TGCGCCAGCAGCCCGGACAGGGCCACCTACGAGCAGTACGTC. Amino acid sequence: CASSPDRATYEQYV.

This clonotype has more than one count but fewer than ten. This chain connects TRBV7-9 to TRBJ2-5; tentatively, D is TRBD1 (6 bases). The ends were cut back, 0 bases at V and 4 bases at J, with 12 bases in the middle. The CDR3 runs to 15 residues. Germline V CDR1 and CDR2: SEHNR, FQNEAQ (reference sequence). This chain's CDR3 is CASSLAARGRETQYF. The CDR3 bases are TGTGCCAGCAGCTTAGCGGCCAGGGGAAGAGAGACCCAGTACTTC.

The rearrangement links TRBV7-9 to TRBJ2-7, with TRBD2 matching 9 bases. Losses at the gene ends were 4 bases for V and 4 bases for J; bases not matched to a gene: 5. The germline gives CDR1 SEHNR, CDR2 FQNEAQ (reference sequence). CDR3 length equals 14 residues. CDR3 bases: TGTGCCAGCAGCTCAGGGACTAGCTTTTACGAGCAGTACTTC. This encodes CASSSGTSFYEQYF.

This clonotype was picked up a small number of times. This chain links TRBV7-9 with TRBJ1-2, with TRBD1 matching 7 bases. Germline CDR1 reads SEHNR; CDR2 reads FQNEAQ (reference sequence). V dropped 3 bases and J dropped 7; count of bases not matched to a gene: 5. The CDR3 spans 13 residues. The DNA of the CDR3 is TGTGCCAGCAGCTTCGACAGGGATTTTGGCTACACCTTC. Protein sequence: CASSFDRDFGYTF. Full variable domain (remainder filled in from reference TRBV7-9 and TRBJ1-2): DTGVSQNPRHKITKRGQNVTFRCDPISEHNRLYWYRQTLGQGPEFLTYFQNEAQLEKSRLLSDRFSAERPKGSFSTLEIQRTEQGDSAMYLCASSFDRDFGYTFGSGTRLTVV.